Listed below are T cell receptor beta chains from one sample, sequenced in a study of CD8 T cells in ankylosing spondylitis. TCRdb reanalysed the 5' RACE reads using MiXCR and keeps one entry per CDR3 protein. Here the sample spans 150,000 to 200,000 distinct CDR3 sequences, approximately 10% being singletons. The specimen was blood, either unsorted or a sorted T cell fraction (not recorded which). The receptors were gathered from a male donor with ankylosing spondylitis or in good health (not recorded which). Each CDR3 is given with its conserved first and last residue. A D gene is named only where the DNA matches it firmly. Only part of the rows carry a size: once, few, many, or a class if the clone is expanded.

>TRBJ1-1|TRBV15|-|-
CATSRGELVNTEAFF
TGTGCCACCAGCAGAGGGGAGTTGGTGAACACTGAAGCTTTCTTT
>TRBJ2-7|TRBV20-1|TRBD2|many
CSAPRSGSSYEQYF
TGCAGTGCGCCGCGTAGCGGGAGCTCCTACGAGCAGTACTTC
>TRBJ2-7|TRBV11-2|TRBD2|-
CASSLYLAGVYEQYF
TGTGCCAGCAGCTTATACCTAGCGGGGGTTTACGAGCAGTACTTC
>TRBJ1-5|TRBV6-1|TRBD1|-
CASSKQGRRNQPQHF
TGTGCCAGCTCTAAACAGGGGAGGAGAAATCAGCCCCAGCATTTT
>TRBJ1-1|TRBV6-6|-|-
CASSYPQGTEAFF
TGTGCCAGCAGTTACCCTCAGGGAACTGAAGCTTTCTTT
>TRBJ2-3|TRBV5-1|TRBD1|many
CASSSGQGEVNTQYF
TGCGCCAGCAGCTCGGGACAGGGGGAAGTGAATACGCAGTATTTT
>TRBJ2-7|TRBV30|TRBD1|many
CAWSGLTGREQYF
TGTGCCTGGAGTGGCTTGACAGGGCGCGAGCAGTACTTC
>TRBJ1-6|TRBV2|-|few
CASSQTSGFGNSPLHF
TGTGCCAGCAGTCAGACGTCGGGGTTTGGCAATTCACCCCTCCACTTT
>TRBJ2-7|TRBV5-1|TRBD2|few
CASSGTSGAYEQYF
TGCGCCAGCAGCGGGACTAGCGGAGCCTACGAGCAGTACTTC
>TRBJ2-3|TRBV28|-|few
CASSLLGNTQYF
TGTGCCAGCAGTTTATTAGGGAATACGCAGTATTTT
>TRBJ1-3|TRBV3-1|TRBD1|-
CASSRQGNSGNTIYF
TGTGCCAGCAGCCGACAGGGAAACTCTGGAAACACCATATATTTT
>TRBJ1-3|TRBV12-3/TRBV12-4|-|-
CASSQNPTAGNTIYF
TGTGCCAGCAGCCAAAACCCGACCGCGGGAAACACCATATATTTT
>TRBJ2-3|TRBV20-1|-|many
CSAQRPLAVADTQYF
TGCAGTGCTCAACGCCCCCTGGCCGTCGCAGATACGCAGTATTTT
>TRBJ1-6|TRBV5-1|-|many
CASSLGQDNSPLHF
TGCGCCAGCAGCTTGGGACAGGATAATTCACCCCTCCACTTT
>TRBJ2-2|TRBV29-1|-|many
CSVEKRGADTGELFF
TGCAGCGTTGAGAAGCGTGGGGCGGACACCGGGGAGCTGTTTTTT
>TRBJ2-1|TRBV7-9|TRBD2|few
CASSLYGRTSSYNEQFF
TGTGCCAGCAGCTTATACGGGAGGACGAGCTCCTACAATGAGCAGTTCTTC
>TRBJ2-2|TRBV12-3/TRBV12-4|-|many
CASSLTTRGSGELFF
TGTGCCAGCAGTTTAACTACCCGAGGTTCCGGGGAGCTGTTTTTT
>TRBJ2-7|TRBV29-1|-|-
CSVERGPYEQYF
TGCAGCGTTGAAAGGGGACCCTACGAGCAGTACTTC
>TRBJ2-7|TRBV3-1|TRBD2|-
CASSKPVPRTSGSYEQYF
TGTGCCTCCTCCAAGCCCGTGCCTCGGACTAGCGGCTCCTACGAGCAGTACTTC
>TRBJ2-7|TRBV29-1|-|few
CSVPGTVTYEQYF
TGCAGCGTGCCCGGGACGGTCACCTACGAGCAGTACTTC
>TRBJ2-7|TRBV7-2|-|-
CASSFPGVIAYEQYF
TGTGCCAGCAGCTTCCCTGGGGTAATCGCCTACGAGCAGTACTTC
>TRBJ2-1|TRBV5-1|-|many
CASWPKDEQFF
TGCGCCAGCTGGCCGAAGGATGAGCAGTTCTTC
>TRBJ2-2|TRBV5-1|-|few
CASSLVPTVRSPNTGELFF
TGCGCCAGCAGCTTGGTACCAACGGTCAGATCACCGAACACCGGGGAGCTGTTTTTT
>TRBJ2-1|TRBV7-9|-|-
CASRADLLASNEQFF
TGTGCCAGCAGGGCAGATCTTCTAGCGAGCAATGAGCAGTTCTTC
>TRBJ2-5|TRBV5-8|-|-
CASGPRLRWTQYF
TGTGCCAGCGGACCCAGGCTCCGGTGGACCCAGTACTTC
>TRBJ2-1|TRBV7-2|-|-
CASSLDISYNEQFF
TGTGCCAGCAGCTTGGACATCTCCTACAATGAGCAGTTCTTC
>TRBJ2-2|TRBV5-5|TRBD2|many
CASSSGLAGDLATGELFF
TGTGCCAGCAGCTCGGGACTAGCGGGAGATTTGGCGACCGGGGAGCTGTTTTTT
>TRBJ2-6|TRBV9|TRBD1|many
CASSVATGDRISGANVLTF
TGTGCCAGCAGCGTAGCTACGGGGGACAGGATCTCTGGGGCCAACGTCCTGACTTTC
>TRBJ2-3|TRBV4-1|TRBD2|many
CASSQEILSSGGASGTDTQYF
TGCGCCAGCAGCCAAGAGATTTTGTCTAGCGGGGGGGCCTCTGGCACAGATACGCAGTATTTT
>TRBJ2-7|TRBV20-1|TRBD1|-
CSAYSGQGSYEQYF
TGCAGTGCTTATTCGGGACAGGGCTCCTACGAGCAGTACTTC
>TRBJ2-1|TRBV11-3|-|few
CASSITRNRPEQFF
TGTGCCAGCAGCATCACTAGAAACCGCCCTGAGCAGTTCTTC
>TRBJ2-1|TRBV11-2|-|-
CASSSSGTQYNEQFF
TGTGCCAGCAGCTCATCCGGGACCCAATACAATGAGCAGTTCTTC
>TRBJ2-1|TRBV5-6|-|-
CASSLVVLLAPGTYNEQFF
TGTGCCAGCAGCTTGGTCGTCCTGCTAGCCCCCGGGACCTACAATGAGCAGTTCTTC
>TRBJ2-7|TRBV5-1|-|-
CASSFRENNEQYF
TGCGCCAGCAGCTTTCGGGAAAACAACGAGCAGTACTTC
>TRBJ1-1|TRBV5-1|-|many
CASSLSGKMNTEAFF
TGCGCCAGCAGCTTGTCGGGAAAGATGAACACTGAAGCTTTCTTT